The 30 T cell receptor beta chains below all came from one sample that was sequenced in a study of tumor-infiltrating lymphocytes in localized non-small cell lung cancer. Sequencing was performed with immunoSEQ multiplex PCR; in TCRdb, only in-frame clones are kept and a portion is missing. The data hold nearly 9,500 clones, with about 80% observed a single time. The sample taken for sequencing was uninvolved lung tissue not adjacent to the tumor. The source of these receptors is a human donor with non-small cell lung cancer.

The chain recombines TRBV6-5 with TRBJ2-7; the D call may be TRBD1 or TRBD2 (5 bases each). CDR3 length: 15 residues. Trimming shortened V by 6 bases and J by 4 bases, and 19 bases separated the two germline ends. The germline CDR1 and CDR2 sequences are MNHEY and SVGAGI. CDR3 nucleotides: TGTGCCAGCAGACTGGGGACGGGACCCCATTACGAGCAGTACTTC. Encoded protein: CASRLGTGPHYEQYF.

V gene TRBV7-6 combines with J gene TRBJ2-3; D call uncertain. The CDR3 has 15 residues. Germline values: CDR1 SGHVS, CDR2 FNYEAQ. V lost 5 bases, J lost 0 bases, and 12 bases lay in between. The chain's CDR3 is CASSVGPTSTDTQYF. The CDR3 bases are TGTGCCAGCAGCGTAGGCCCCACTAGCACAGATACGCAGTATTTT.

V gene TRBV27 combines with J gene TRBJ2-3, with a weak D call TRBD1 (7 bases). The germline V gene has CDR1 MNHEY and CDR2 SMNVEV (reference sequence). The CDR3 spans 23 residues. Trimming removed 0 bases at V and 1 base at J, with 32 bases between. Here the CDR3 DNA reads TGTGCCAGCAGTTTATCGTTCGCGTTAACCCCCGGGACAGCCAGGGAGGGCACAGATACGCAGTATTTT. Translation: CASSLSFALTPGTAREGTDTQYF.

The CDR3 coding sequence is TGTGCCAGCAGCTTAATGGTAGGGGGAGAGCAGTTCTTC. Its translation is CASSLMVGGEQFF. The chain employs TRBV7-3 and TRBJ2-1; possibly TRBD1 for D (6 bases). The CDR3 is made up of 13 amino acids. V was clipped by 1 base and J by 10 bases, with 11 bases between them. The germline CDR1 and CDR2 sequences are SGHTA and FQGTGA.

The chain uses TRBV5-6 and TRBJ2-1; D call uncertain. The CDR3 runs 13 residues. V was pared by 4 bases and J by 9 bases, with 14 bases between. CDR1 and CDR2 (germline): SGHDT, YYEEEE. This chain's CDR3 is CASSPDNPLEQFF. As DNA, the CDR3 is TGTGCCAGCAGCCCCGATAACCCGCTTGAGCAGTTCTTC. Full variable domain (outside the CDR3, taken from reference TRBV5-6 and TRBJ2-1): DAGVTQSPTHLIKTRGQQVTLRCSPKSGHDTVSWYQQALGQGPQFIFQYYEEEERQRGNFPDRFSGHQFPNYSSELNVNALLLGDSALYLCASSPDNPLEQFFGPGTRLTVL.

A few counts support this clone. The rearrangement uses TRBV19 and TRBJ1-2; D unresolved. Between the trimmed V and J ends, which lost 3 bases and 2 bases, there was a span of 7 bases. The germline V gene has CDR1 LNHDA and CDR2 SQIVND (reference sequence). The CDR3 totals 13 residues. CDR3 amino acids: CASSIYSNYGYTF. The CDR3 DNA sequence: TGTGCCAGTAGTATCTACAGCAACTATGGCTACACCTTC.

The chain has TRBV5-1 and TRBJ2-2, with a weak D call TRBD1 (6 bases). The CDR3 consists of 14 residues. V was cut by 0 bases and J by 7 bases, with 10 bases left in between. Germline V lookup: CDR1 SGHRS, CDR2 YFSETQ. CDR3 in DNA: TGCGCCAGCAGCTTGGAACAGGGCGTCGGGGAGCTGTTTTTT. Translated: CASSLEQGVGELFF.

CDR3 amino acids: CASSLVLYGADTQYF. The CDR3 DNA is TGTGCCAGCAGCTTAGTACTCTACGGGGCAGATACGCAGTATTTT. The V gene is TRBV11-2, the J gene TRBJ2-3, with D possibly TRBD2 on 5 matching bases. V shed 1 base and J shed 4 bases, with 12 bases lying between them. From germline, CDR1 is SGHAT and CDR2 FQNNGV. CDR3 size: 15 residues.

The chain couples TRBV7-9 to TRBJ2-3; 9 nucleotides match TRBD2. The CDR3 is 16 amino acids. Germline assignment: CDR1 SEHNR and CDR2 FQNEAQ (reference sequence). Unmatched junction bases numbered 11, after V lost 1 base and J lost 9 bases. The CDR3 DNA follows: TGTGCCAGCAGCTTAGGGACTAGCGTAAGAGGGGGCACGCAGTATTTT. Amino acid sequence: CASSLGTSVRGGTQYF.

This chain links TRBV25-1 with TRBJ2-7; D gene ambiguous. The CDR3 is made up of 15 amino acids. Germline lookup yields CDR1 MGHDK and CDR2 SYGVNS. Trimming took off 3 bases at V and 2 bases at J, with 14 bases between the two ends. The CDR3 here is CASSDNGRLPYEQYF. CDR3 coding DNA: TGTGCCAGCAGTGACAATGGCCGTCTTCCCTACGAGCAGTACTTC.

V gene TRBV11-2 combines with J gene TRBJ1-2, with unresolved D. The CDR3 is made up of 15 amino acids. Germline assignment: CDR1 SGHAT and CDR2 FQNNGV. Deletions cut 0 bases from V and 6 bases from J, with 14 bases between. For the CDR3, the DNA is TGTGCCAGCAGCTTAGAAAGCCCGCGAGTAAATGGCTACACCTTC. Protein sequence: CASSLESPRVNGYTF.

This sequence joins TRBV7-2 and TRBJ1-5; no clear D. V lost 1 base to trimming and J lost 0 bases, with 4 bases between them. The CDR3 runs to 14 residues. Germline CDR1 SGHTA, CDR2 FQGNSA. CDR3 protein: CASSLGHSNQPQHF. The CDR3, as DNA: TGTGCCAGCAGCTTAGGTCATAGCAATCAGCCCCAGCATTTT.

The chain recombines TRBV7-3 with TRBJ2-6; D not certain. This CDR3 region has 14 residues. Trimming cost V 5 bases and J 1 base, with 6 bases left between them. Germline CDR1 reads SGHTA; CDR2 reads FQGTGA. CDR3 nucleotides: TGTGCCAGCAGCCCAATATCTGGGGCCAACGTCCTGACTTTC. As protein: CASSPISGANVLTF.

The sample holds one count of this clone. This sequence joins TRBV4-2 and TRBJ2-7; unclear D gene. Per the germline V gene, CDR1 is LGHNA and CDR2 is YNFKEQ. The ends were cut back, 4 bases at V and 6 bases at J, with 10 bases in the middle. The CDR3 runs 12 residues. CDR3 sequence (DNA): TGTGCCAGCAGCCGAACCTTGGGCGAGCAGTACTTC. Amino acid sequence: CASSRTLGEQYF.

The V and J genes are TRBV29-1 and TRBJ2-2; TRBD2 matches 13 bases. The junction had 7 bases not matched to a gene; V was cut back by 6 bases and J by 0 bases. The length of the CDR3 is 17 residues. Germline V gene data show CDR1 as SQVTM and CDR2 as ANQGSEA. The CDR3 reads CSVRLAGGPANTGELFF. The CDR3 DNA sequence: TGCAGCGTGCGACTAGCGGGGGGCCCCGCGAACACCGGGGAGCTGTTTTTT.

V usage is TRBV7-3 and J usage is TRBJ2-2; D may be TRBD1 or TRBD2 (6 bases each). Germline V gives CDR1 SGHTA, CDR2 FQGTGA. Trimming stripped 4 bases from V and 0 bases from J, with 9 bases between. The CDR3 contains 15 residues. The CDR3 is CASSSGASNTGELFF. The CDR3 DNA is TGTGCCAGCAGCTCGGGGGCTTCGAACACCGGGGAGCTGTTTTTT.

This chain joins TRBV5-1 and TRBJ2-7; the D gene is possibly TRBD1 (5 bases). This CDR3 has 15 amino acids. V lost 0 bases to trimming and J lost 0 bases, with 10 bases between them. Germline values: CDR1 SGHRS, CDR2 YFSETQ. The CDR3 loop is CASSLVPGSSYEQYF. In DNA form, the CDR3 reads TGCGCCAGCAGCTTGGTACCAGGGTCCTCCTACGAGCAGTACTTC.

The rearrangement uses TRBV4-1 and TRBJ2-1, with D possibly matching TRBD1 (5 bases). The CDR3 covers 16 residues. CDR1 is MGHRA, CDR2 YSYEKL, per germline. V lost 4 bases to trimming and J lost 5 bases, with 18 bases between them. The CDR3: CASSLLGGRENNEQFF. The CDR3 DNA reads TGCGCCAGCAGCCTCTTAGGCGGCAGGGAAAACAATGAGCAGTTCTTC.

V usage is TRBV4-1 and J usage is TRBJ2-7; 10 nucleotides agree with TRBD1. The CDR3 has 14 residues. CDR1 is MGHRA, CDR2 YSYEKL, per germline. Trimming took 5 bases from V and 3 from J; bases not matched to a gene: 4. The CDR3 region is CASSSRTGGYEQYF. For the CDR3, the DNA is TGCGCCAGCAGCTCAAGGACAGGGGGCTACGAGCAGTACTTC.

CDR3 protein: CATSRDAGPSTDTQYF. CDR3 coding DNA: TGTGCCACCAGCAGAGATGCGGGACCCAGCACAGATACGCAGTATTTT. The V gene is TRBV15, the J gene TRBJ2-3, with D perhaps TRBD2 (6 bases). Germline assignment: CDR1 LNHNV and CDR2 YYDKDF (reference sequence). Trimming left V 0 bases short and J 0 bases short, with 10 bases between. The length of the CDR3 is 16 residues.

The genes are TRBV4-3 and TRBJ2-7; TRBD2 is a possible D gene (5 bases). The V gene's germline CDR1 is LGHNA and CDR2 YSLEER. This CDR3 contains 15 residues. Trimming took off 1 base at V and 3 bases at J, with 13 bases between the two ends. The CDR3 bases are TGCGCCAGCAGCCAAGGGACTGGGTGGGACTACGAGCAGTACTTC. Its protein product is CASSQGTGWDYEQYF.

The J gene is TRBJ1-2, the V gene TRBV4-2; TRBD1 agrees at 7 bases. The CDR3 is 13 amino acids. V was pared by 8 bases and J by 7 bases, with 10 bases of the junction left unmatched. Germline V gene lookup returns CDR1 LGHNA and CDR2 YNFKEQ. CDR3 sequence (DNA): TGTGCCAGCGGAGTCGCAGGGGGAGGTGGCTACACCTTC. Amino acids: CASGVAGGGGYTF.

V usage is TRBV4-3 and J usage is TRBJ1-2; D is unresolved. This CDR3 region has 13 residues. Germline values: CDR1 LGHNA, CDR2 YSLEER. The ends were cut back, 0 bases at V and 5 bases at J, with 7 bases in the middle. The CDR3 here is CASSQESGYGYTF. For the CDR3, the DNA is TGCGCCAGCAGCCAAGAATCCGGGTATGGCTACACCTTC.

This sequence joins TRBV6-5 and TRBJ1-1; a possible D gene is TRBD1 (5 bases). The CDR3 covers 15 residues. The V end lost 0 bases, the J end lost 1 base, and 9 bases lay between the germline ends. Germline CDR1 MNHEY, CDR2 SVGAGI. The CDR3 region is CASSYSAQGNTEAFF. The CDR3 nucleotides are TGTGCCAGCAGTTACTCGGCGCAGGGGAACACTGAAGCTTTCTTT.

The chain has TRBV4-1 and TRBJ2-1; 8 nucleotides match TRBD2. From germline, CDR1 is MGHRA and CDR2 YSYEKL. V was clipped by 6 bases and J by 0 bases; unmatched bases: 16. This CDR3 spans 19 amino acids. CDR3 DNA: TGCGCCAGCAGTCAACTCGGGAGCGGGGGCCGAAGCTCCTACAATGAGCAGTTCTTC. Amino acids: CASSQLGSGGRSSYNEQFF.

The genes are TRBV6-1 and TRBJ1-5; D unclear. Trimming pared 2 bases from V and 5 bases from J, leaving 7 bases between. Germline CDR1 reads MNHNS; CDR2 reads SASEGT. The CDR3 sequence is 13 residues long. The CDR3, as DNA: TGTGCCAGCAGTGAACAAGAAGATCAGCCCCAGCATTTT. This sequence encodes CASSEQEDQPQHF.

The rearrangement uses TRBV13 and TRBJ1-1; D call uncertain. The CDR3 loop spans 13 amino acids. Germline V CDR1 and CDR2: PRHDT, FYEKMQ (reference sequence). The V end lost 9 bases, the J end lost 0 bases, and 11 bases lay between the germline ends. The CDR3 is CASTYSMNTEAFF. For the CDR3, the DNA is TGTGCCAGTACATACAGCATGAACACTGAAGCTTTCTTT.

The chain employs TRBV7-6 and TRBJ1-2; 8 positions agree with TRBD1. This CDR3 has 14 amino acids. Germline CDR1 reads SGHVS; CDR2 reads FNYEAQ. Trimming removed 5 bases from V and 7 bases from J; junction bases left unmatched: 9. CDR3: CASSPEQGAGGYTF. CDR3 sequence (DNA): TGTGCCAGCAGCCCAGAGCAGGGGGCCGGTGGCTACACCTTC. Filled out from reference TRBV7-6 and TRBJ1-2, the complete variable domain reads GAGVSQSPRYKVTKRGQDVALRCDPISGHVSLYWYRQALGQGPEFLTYFNYEAQQDKSGLPNDRFSAERPEGSISTLTIQRTEQRDSAMYRCASSPEQGAGGYTFGSGTRLTVV.

J is TRBJ1-4 and V is TRBV9, with D hard to call. The CDR3 totals 14 residues. The V end was cut by 4 bases, the J end by 0 bases, with 7 bases between. Germline CDR1 SGDLS, CDR2 YYNGEE. DNA of the CDR3: TGTGCCAGCAGCCAGGACGCAACTAATGAAAAACTGTTTTTT. This translates into CASSQDATNEKLFF.

This chain uses TRBV6-5 with TRBJ2-1; D unresolved. Germline CDR1 is MNHEY and CDR2 is SVGAGI. V was shortened by 4 bases and J by 5 bases, with 12 bases between the two germline ends. The CDR3 is made up of 14 amino acids. For the CDR3, the DNA is TGTGCCAGCAGTTTACTCTCGGCTGACAATGAGCAGTTCTTC. Amino acid sequence: CASSLLSADNEQFF.